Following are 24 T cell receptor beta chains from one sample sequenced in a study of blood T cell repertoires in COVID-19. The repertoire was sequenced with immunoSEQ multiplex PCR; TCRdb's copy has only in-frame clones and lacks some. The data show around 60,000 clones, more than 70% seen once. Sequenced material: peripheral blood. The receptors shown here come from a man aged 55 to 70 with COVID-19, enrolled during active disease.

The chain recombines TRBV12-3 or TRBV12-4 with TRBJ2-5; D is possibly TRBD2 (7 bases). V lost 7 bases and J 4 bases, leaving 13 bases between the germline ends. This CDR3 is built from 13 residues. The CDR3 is CASTRGAPETQYF. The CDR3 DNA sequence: TGTGCCAGCACACGGGGGGCCCCAGAGACCCAGTACTTC.

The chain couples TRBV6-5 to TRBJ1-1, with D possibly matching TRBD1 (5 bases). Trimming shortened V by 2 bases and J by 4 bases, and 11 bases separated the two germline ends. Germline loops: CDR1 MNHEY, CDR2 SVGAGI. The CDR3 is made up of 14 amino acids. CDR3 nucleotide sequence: TGTGCCAGCAGTTACCGGGGGGGGACCACTGAAGCTTTCTTT. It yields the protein CASSYRGGTTEAFF.

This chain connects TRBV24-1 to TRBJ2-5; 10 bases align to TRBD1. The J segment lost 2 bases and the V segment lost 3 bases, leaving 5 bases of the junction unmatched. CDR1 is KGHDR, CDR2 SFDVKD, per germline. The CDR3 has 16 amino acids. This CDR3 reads CATSDKGQGRQETQYF. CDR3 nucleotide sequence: TGTGCCACCAGTGATAAGGGACAGGGGAGACAAGAGACCCAGTACTTC.

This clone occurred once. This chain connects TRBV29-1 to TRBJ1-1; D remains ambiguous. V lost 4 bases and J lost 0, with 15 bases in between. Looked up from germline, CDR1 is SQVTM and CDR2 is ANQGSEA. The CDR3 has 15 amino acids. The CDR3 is CSVGPSWEMNTEAFF. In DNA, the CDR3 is TGCAGCGTTGGCCCCTCTTGGGAGATGAACACTGAAGCTTTCTTT.

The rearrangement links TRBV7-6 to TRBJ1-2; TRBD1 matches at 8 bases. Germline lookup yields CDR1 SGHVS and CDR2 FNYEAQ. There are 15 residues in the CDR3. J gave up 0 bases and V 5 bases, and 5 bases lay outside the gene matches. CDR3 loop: CASSIGTGANYGYTF. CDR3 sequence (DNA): TGTGCCAGCAGCATCGGGACAGGAGCTAACTATGGCTACACCTTC.

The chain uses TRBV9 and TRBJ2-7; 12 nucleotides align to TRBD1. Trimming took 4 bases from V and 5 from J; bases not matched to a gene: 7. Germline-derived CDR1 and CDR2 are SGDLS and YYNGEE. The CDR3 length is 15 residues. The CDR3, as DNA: TGTGCCAGCAGCACACCCGGGACAGGGGGCCACGAGCAGTACTTC. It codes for CASSTPGTGGHEQYF. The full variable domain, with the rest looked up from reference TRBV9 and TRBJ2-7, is DSGVTQTPKHLITATGQRVTLRCSPRSGDLSVYWYQQSLDQGLQFLIQYYNGEERAKGNILERFSAQQFPDLHSELNLSSLELGDSALYFCASSTPGTGGHEQYFGPGTRLTVT.

The DNA of the CDR3 is TGTGCCAGCAGCCCAGGGAGGTCGGATCAGCCCCAGCATTTT. Encoded protein: CASSPGRSDQPQHF. This chain links TRBV7-9 with TRBJ1-5, with TRBD1 as a possible D gene (5 bases). The V gene's germline CDR1 is SEHNR and CDR2 FQNEAQ (reference sequence). V was trimmed by 5 bases and J by 5 bases, leaving 13 bases between them. CDR3 length equals 14 residues.

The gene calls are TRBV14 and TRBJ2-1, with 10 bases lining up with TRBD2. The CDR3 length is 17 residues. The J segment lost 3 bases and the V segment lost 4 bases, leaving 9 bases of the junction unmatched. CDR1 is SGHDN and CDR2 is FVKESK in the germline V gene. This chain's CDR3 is CASSPGPWTSGYNEQFF. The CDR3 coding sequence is TGTGCCAGCAGCCCAGGGCCTTGGACTAGCGGCTACAATGAGCAGTTCTTC.

The CDR3 sequence: CASSRGLAGGGELFF. The CDR3 DNA is TGTGCCAGCAGCCGGGGACTAGCGGGAGGTGGGGAGCTGTTTTTT. The chain joins TRBV5-4 to TRBJ2-2; TRBD2 matches at 15 bases. V shed 4 bases and J 8 bases; nucleotides not matched to a gene: 3. This CDR3 has 15 amino acids. The germline V gene has CDR1 SGHNT and CDR2 YYREEE (reference sequence).

As DNA, the CDR3 is TGTGCCACGCCATCCCCCGCGGAGACCCAGTACTTC. Translating gives CATPSPAETQYF. This sequence joins TRBV6-5 and TRBJ2-5, with D unresolved. Trimming pared 10 bases from V and 5 bases from J, leaving 14 bases between. Germline V gene lookup returns CDR1 MNHEY and CDR2 SVGAGI. The CDR3 is 12 amino acids.

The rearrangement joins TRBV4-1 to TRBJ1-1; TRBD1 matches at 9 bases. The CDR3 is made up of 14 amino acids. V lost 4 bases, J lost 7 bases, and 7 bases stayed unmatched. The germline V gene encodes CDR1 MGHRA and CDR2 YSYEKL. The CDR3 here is CASSPFSGQGEAFF. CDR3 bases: TGCGCCAGCAGCCCATTCTCGGGACAGGGTGAAGCTTTCTTT.

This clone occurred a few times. CDR3 nucleotide sequence: TGCGCCAGCAGCTTGGCCCGAAGCGGGAGTGACACCGGGGAGCTGTTTTTT. It yields the protein CASSLARSGSDTGELFF. The genes are TRBV5-1 and TRBJ2-2, with TRBD2 matching over 8 bases. Germline CDR1 and CDR2: SGHRS and YFSETQ. V was clipped by 0 bases and J by 3 bases; unmatched bases: 7. The CDR3 runs to 17 residues.

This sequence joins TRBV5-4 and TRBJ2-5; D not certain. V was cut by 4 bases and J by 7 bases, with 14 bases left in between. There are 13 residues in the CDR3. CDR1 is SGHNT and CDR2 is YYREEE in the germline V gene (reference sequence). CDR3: CASSPGEEGTQYF. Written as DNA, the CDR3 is TGTGCCAGCAGCCCCGGTGAGGAAGGGACCCAGTACTTC.

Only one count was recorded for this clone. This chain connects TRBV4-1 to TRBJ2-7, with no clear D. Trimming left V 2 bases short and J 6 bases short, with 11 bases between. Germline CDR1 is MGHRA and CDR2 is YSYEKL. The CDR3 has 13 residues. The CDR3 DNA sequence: TGCGCCAGCAGCCAAATTCCAGGCCTCGAGCAGTACTTC. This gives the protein CASSQIPGLEQYF.

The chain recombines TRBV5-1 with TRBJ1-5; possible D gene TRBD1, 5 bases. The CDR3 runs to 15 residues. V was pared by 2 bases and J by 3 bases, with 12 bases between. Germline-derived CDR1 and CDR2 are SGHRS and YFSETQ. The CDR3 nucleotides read TGCGCCAGCAGCTTTCTCGGGGGTTACAATCAGCCCCAGCATTTT. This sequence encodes CASSFLGGYNQPQHF.

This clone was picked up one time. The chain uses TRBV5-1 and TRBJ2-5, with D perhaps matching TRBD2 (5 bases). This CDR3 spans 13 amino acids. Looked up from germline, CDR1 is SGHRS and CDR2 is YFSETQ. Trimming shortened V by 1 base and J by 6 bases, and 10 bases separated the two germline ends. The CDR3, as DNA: TGCGCCAGCAGCTTGCAGAGAGGGAAGACCCAGTACTTC. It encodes CASSLQRGKTQYF.

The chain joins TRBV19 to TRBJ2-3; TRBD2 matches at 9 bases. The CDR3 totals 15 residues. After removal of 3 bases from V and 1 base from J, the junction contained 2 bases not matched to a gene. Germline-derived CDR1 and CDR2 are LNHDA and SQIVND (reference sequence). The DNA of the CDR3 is TGTGCCAGTAGTATCGTAGCGGGGGGCACAGATACGCAGTATTTT. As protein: CASSIVAGGTDTQYF.

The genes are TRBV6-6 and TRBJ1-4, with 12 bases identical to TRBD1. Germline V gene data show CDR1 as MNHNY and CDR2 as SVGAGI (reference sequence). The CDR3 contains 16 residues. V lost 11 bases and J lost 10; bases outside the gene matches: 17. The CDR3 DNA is TGTGCCTGTACCGGGGGACAGGGGGCAGAAATTGCAAAACTGTTTTTT. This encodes CACTGGQGAEIAKLFF.

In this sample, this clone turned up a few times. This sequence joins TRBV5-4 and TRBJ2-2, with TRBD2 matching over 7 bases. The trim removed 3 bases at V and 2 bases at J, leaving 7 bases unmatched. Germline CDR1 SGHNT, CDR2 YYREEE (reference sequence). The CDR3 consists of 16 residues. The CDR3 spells CASSYNPGLNTGELFF. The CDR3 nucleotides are TGTGCCAGCAGCTATAATCCGGGACTAAACACCGGGGAGCTGTTTTTT.

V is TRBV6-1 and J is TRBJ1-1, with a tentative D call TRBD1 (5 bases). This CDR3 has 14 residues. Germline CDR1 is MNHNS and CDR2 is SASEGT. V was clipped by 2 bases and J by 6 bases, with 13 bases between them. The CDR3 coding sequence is TGTGCCAGCAGTGAAAATAATGTAGGGGCTGAAGCTTTCTTT. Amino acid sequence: CASSENNVGAEAFF.

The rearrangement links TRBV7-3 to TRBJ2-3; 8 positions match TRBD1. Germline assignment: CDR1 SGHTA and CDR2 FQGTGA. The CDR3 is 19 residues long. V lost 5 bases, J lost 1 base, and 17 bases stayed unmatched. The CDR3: CASSKIYHPGQAGTDTQYF. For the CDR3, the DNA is TGTGCCAGCAGCAAGATCTACCATCCGGGACAGGCCGGCACAGATACGCAGTATTTT.

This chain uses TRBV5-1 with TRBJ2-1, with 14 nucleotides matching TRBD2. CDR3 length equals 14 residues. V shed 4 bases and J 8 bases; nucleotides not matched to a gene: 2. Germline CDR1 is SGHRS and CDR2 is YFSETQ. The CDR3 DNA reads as TGCGCCAGCAGCGGACTAGCGGGGGGATATGAGCAGTTCTTC. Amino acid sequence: CASSGLAGGYEQFF. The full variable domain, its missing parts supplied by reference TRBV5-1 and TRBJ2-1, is KAGVTQTPRYLIKTRGQQVTLSCSPISGHRSVSWYQQTPGQGLQFLFEYFSETQRNKGNFPGRFSGRQFSNSRSEMNVSTLELGDSALYLCASSGLAGGYEQFFGPGTRLTVL.

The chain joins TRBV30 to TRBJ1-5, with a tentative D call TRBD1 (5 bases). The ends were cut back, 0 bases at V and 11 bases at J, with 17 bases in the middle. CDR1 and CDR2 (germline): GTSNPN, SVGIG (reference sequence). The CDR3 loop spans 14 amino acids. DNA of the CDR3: TGTGCCTGGAGTGTTAATGGGGGTGGAGGGACCCAGCATTTT. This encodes CAWSVNGGGGTQHF. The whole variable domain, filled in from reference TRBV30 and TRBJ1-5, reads SQTIHQWPATLVQPVGSPLSLECTVEGTSNPNLYWYRQAAGRGLQLLFYSVGIGQISSEVPQNLSASRPQDRQFILSSKKLLLSDSGFYLCAWSVNGGGGTQHFGDGTRLSIL.

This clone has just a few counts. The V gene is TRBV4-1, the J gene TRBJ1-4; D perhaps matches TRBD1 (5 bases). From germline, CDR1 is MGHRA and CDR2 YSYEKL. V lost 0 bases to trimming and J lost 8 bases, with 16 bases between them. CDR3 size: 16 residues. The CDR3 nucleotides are TGCGCCAGCAGCCAAGATCTATCACAGGCTTGGGAAAAACTGTTTTTT. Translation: CASSQDLSQAWEKLFF.